The rows below give T cell receptor beta chains drawn from one sample of a study of cytomegalovirus exposure and HLA in healthy donors. The assay was immunoSEQ multiplex PCR, and TCRdb's table has in-frame clones only and misses some. The sample includes roughly 150,000 clones, roughly 70% of them seen just once. Sequencing input: PBMCs. All receptors derive from a woman aged 60-75 years in good health and CMV-seropositive. CDR3s include the opening cysteine and the closing phenylalanine or tryptophan. A D gene is named only where the DNA matches it firmly. A clone size is listed for some rows: how often the clone was seen (once, few, many), or a class if it is expanded.

TRBD2 | TRBJ2-1 | 14 | TRBV19 | NA | CASSETSGRDEQFF | TGTGCCAGTAGTGAAACTAGCGGGAGGGATGAGCAGTTCTTC
NA | TRBJ1-5 | 13 | TRBV30 | once | CACGRDSNQPQHF | TGTGCCTGCGGCAGGGATAGCAATCAGCCCCAGCATTTT
NA | TRBJ2-7 | 16 | TRBV27 | NA | CASSLEYPRSSYEQYF | TGTGCCAGCAGTTTAGAGTACCCACGGAGCTCCTACGAGCAGTACTTC
NA | TRBJ2-7 | 15 | TRBV21-1 | NA | CATSPTPGQGNEQYF | TGTGCCACCAGCCCAACACCGGGACAGGGGAACGAGCAGTACTTC
NA | TRBJ1-1 | 13 | TRBV29-1 | NA | CSVEGRADTEAFF | TGCAGCGTTGAAGGGAGGGCGGACACTGAAGCTTTCTTT
NA | TRBJ1-1 | 13 | TRBV5-4 | few | CASSLAEPTEAFF | TGTGCCAGCAGCTTAGCCGAACCCACTGAAGCTTTCTTT
TRBD2 | TRBJ2-7 | 18 | TRBV28 | few | CASSTRRTSGRESYEQYF | TGTGCCAGCAGCACCCGACGGACTAGCGGGAGAGAATCCTACGAGCAGTACTTC
TRBD1 | TRBJ1-5 | 13 | TRBV6-1 | NA | CASMEGAKQPQHF | TGTGCCAGCATGGAGGGGGCGAAACAGCCCCAGCATTTT
NA | TRBJ2-2 | 17 | TRBV21-1 | once | CASSKVEIQGDTGELFF | TGTGCCAGCAGCAAAGTTGAAATTCAGGGGGACACCGGGGAGCTGTTTTTT
NA | TRBJ1-2 | 13 | TRBV6-1 | NA | CASSGDTGYGYTF | TGTGCCAGCAGTGGGGACACAGGCTATGGCTACACCTTC